The clone carrying this TCR beta chain was observed a few times. Its antigen remains unidentified. The data were obtained in a study of human T cells and chemical hapten exposure. Across the whole study: TCR yields differed between samples (mainly from small differences in pooled library volume).

Time point reported: patch test 1, 2 weeks after DPC sensitization. Regarding treatment: therapeutic diphenylcyclopropenone sensitization with weekly scalp DPC. V gave up 0 bases and J gave up 9 bases; unmatched junction bases: 14. The CDR3 consists of 17 residues. Germline assignment: CDR1 SGHNT and CDR2 YENEEA. Notes on the study in general: TCRs at high frequency, those above 1 in 1000, did not change with DPC sensitization.

Single cDNA molecules in the library carried unique molecular identifiers attached during preparation. TCRdb independently ran MiXCR on the RACE reads; one entry per CDR3 protein. The data contain 370,000 or so distinct CDR3 sequences, around 5% of them singletons. The J gene is TRBJ2-1, the V gene TRBV11-3; TRBD2 agrees at 7 bases. This sequence originates from a woman in her forties or fifties with alopecia areata. Some clones in this sample may be carry-over from other donors' samples. The source was whole blood, collected in connection with sensitization to the hapten diphenylcyclopropenone (DPC). The CDR3 bases are TGTGCCAGCAGCTTAGAAAGTCGGCGGGAGAGCGCCGGTGAGCAGTTCTTC. It encodes CASSLESRRESAGEQFF.